The 26 T cell receptor beta chains below were found in one sample sequenced in a study of Ad26.COV2.S vaccination and SARS-CoV-2 variants. The treatment here: some 20 received Ad26.COV2.S at low or high dose, single or two shots; 5 received placebo; per-sample allocation not given. Sampling was performed 63 days after the first vaccine or placebo injection. This table comes from immunoSEQ multiplex PCR, and its TCRdb copy is limited to in-frame clones, with some not included. The table has around 450,000 clones, roughly 90% seen once; the top ten hold more than 10%. The input for sequencing was peripheral blood, taken in a trial of Ad26.COV2.S vaccine versus placebo. These receptors all stem from a person aged 18-65 years who received the Ad26.COV2.S COVID-19 vaccine or a placebo.

The chain recombines TRBV5-4 with TRBJ2-7; D call uncertain. There are 11 residues in the CDR3. Germline assignment: CDR1 SGHNT and CDR2 YYREEE (reference sequence). V lost 2 bases to trimming and J lost 7 bases, with 7 bases between them. The chain's CDR3 is CASSFDLEQYF. For the CDR3, the DNA is TGTGCCAGCAGCTTCGACTTGGAGCAGTACTTC.

The chain recombines TRBV7-2 with TRBJ1-5; TRBD1 matches at 11 bases. The V gene's germline CDR1 is SGHTA and CDR2 FQGNSA. This CDR3 is 16 amino acids long. The trim removed 3 bases at V and 1 base at J, leaving 2 bases unmatched. CDR3 sequence reads: CASSLGTGGSNQPQHF. The CDR3 nucleotides read TGTGCCAGCAGCTTGGGGACAGGGGGAAGCAATCAGCCCCAGCATTTT. Full variable domain (remainder filled in from reference TRBV7-2 and TRBJ1-5): GAGVSQSPSNKVTEKGKDVELRCDPISGHTALYWYRQSLGQGLEFLIYFQGNSAPDKSGLPSDRFSAERTGGSVSTLTIQRTQQEDSAVYLCASSLGTGGSNQPQHFGDGTRLSIL.

V usage is TRBV14 and J usage is TRBJ1-6, with D tentatively TRBD1 (6 bases). Germline lookup yields CDR1 SGHDN and CDR2 FVKESK. There are 14 residues in the CDR3. V was pared by 4 bases and J by 6 bases, with 10 bases between. The CDR3 protein is CASSPTGFNSPLHF. In DNA, the CDR3 is TGTGCCAGCAGCCCAACAGGGTTTAATTCACCCCTCCACTTT.

The rearrangement uses TRBV7-2 and TRBJ2-3, with 7 bases identical to TRBD2. Per germline, CDR1 SGHTA and CDR2 FQGNSA. J was trimmed by 0 bases and V by 5 bases; bases with no gene match: 11. The CDR3 consists of 17 residues. The chain's CDR3 is CASSQPGPSGSTDTQYF. The CDR3 DNA reads as TGTGCCAGCAGCCAGCCAGGGCCTAGCGGCAGCACAGATACGCAGTATTTT. Based on the CDR3 plus reference TRBV7-2 and TRBJ2-3, the full variable domain is GAGVSQSPSNKVTEKGKDVELRCDPISGHTALYWYRQSLGQGLEFLIYFQGNSAPDKSGLPSDRFSAERTGGSVSTLTIQRTQQEDSAVYLCASSQPGPSGSTDTQYFGPGTRLTVL.

The V call is TRBV6-5, the J call TRBJ2-7; D is possibly TRBD1 or TRBD2 (6 bases each). Germline V lookup: CDR1 MNHEY, CDR2 SVGAGI. The germline V and J ends were trimmed by 8 bases and 5 bases, with 16 bases remaining between them. The CDR3 consists of 13 residues. The CDR3 nucleotides are TGTGCCAGCGCAAGGGGGGCTCCCAACGAGCAGTACTTC. This translates into CASARGAPNEQYF.

V gene TRBV4-1 combines with J gene TRBJ1-2, with TRBD1 identical over 8 bases. The junction had 8 bases not matched to a gene; V was cut back by 2 bases and J by 3 bases. Germline values: CDR1 MGHRA, CDR2 YSYEKL. CDR3 length equals 16 residues. DNA for the CDR3: TGCGCCAGCAGCCAAAAAACCAGGGGGCTGGACTATGGCTACACCTTC. Its translation is CASSQKTRGLDYGYTF.

This chain connects TRBV28 to TRBJ1-4, with D possibly matching TRBD1 (6 bases). Germline loops: CDR1 MDHEN, CDR2 SYDVKM. The CDR3 has 13 residues. With 6 bases removed from V and 8 bases from J, the gap between germline ends came to 13 bases. CDR3 nucleotides: TGTGCCAGCAGGTCCTGGGGGCGAGAAAAACTGTTTTTT. Amino acids: CASRSWGREKLFF.

This chain joins TRBV12-3 or TRBV12-4 and TRBJ2-3; TRBD1 might be the D (5 bases). With 7 bases removed from V and 7 bases from J, the gap between germline ends came to 12 bases. CDR3 size: 12 residues. CDR3 bases: TGTGCCAGCACCTCTGGGGCCCATACGCAGTATTTT. It specifies CASTSGAHTQYF.

V usage is TRBV4-1 and J usage is TRBJ2-4; 8 nucleotides match TRBD2. There are 14 residues in the CDR3. Germline CDR1 is MGHRA and CDR2 is YSYEKL. The J segment lost 4 bases and the V segment lost 3 bases, leaving 2 bases of the junction unmatched. Here the CDR3 DNA reads TGCGCCAGCAGCCAGCCTAGCGGGAAAAACATTCAGTACTTC. Amino acid sequence: CASSQPSGKNIQYF.

V usage is TRBV5-1 and J usage is TRBJ2-7; 14 nucleotides agree with TRBD2. The V segment lost 4 bases and the J segment 0 bases; nucleotides outside the gene matches: 3. The CDR3 is 16 amino acids. CDR1 is SGHRS and CDR2 is YFSETQ in the germline V gene. For the CDR3, the DNA is TGCGCCAGCAGCCGAGGGACTAGCGGGAGCTCCTACGAGCAGTACTTC. Its translation is CASSRGTSGSSYEQYF.

This chain joins TRBV7-2 and TRBJ2-6, with D perhaps matching TRBD1 (6 bases). The V end was cut by 5 bases, the J end by 0 bases, with 14 bases between. The CDR3 runs to 17 residues. The germline V gene has CDR1 SGHTA and CDR2 FQGNSA. The DNA for the CDR3 is TGTGCCAGCAGCGGCTCCGGGACACCCTCTGGGGCCAACGTCCTGACTTTC. Translation gives CASSGSGTPSGANVLTF.

The genes are TRBV5-6 and TRBJ2-3; 9 nucleotides align to TRBD2. The CDR3 sequence is 15 residues long. With 3 bases clipped from V and 2 bases from J, the junction kept 4 bases outside the gene matches. Germline V lookup: CDR1 SGHDT, CDR2 YYEEEE. CDR3 DNA: TGTGCCAGCAGCTACGAGCGGGAGGTCACAGATACGCAGTATTTT. It codes for CASSYEREVTDTQYF.

The CDR3 protein is CASSLARTLPNEQFF. CDR3 DNA sequence: TGCGCCAGCAGCTTGGCGCGGACTCTCCCCAATGAGCAGTTCTTC. The genes are TRBV5-1 and TRBJ2-1; weak D call: TRBD2 (5 bases). This CDR3 contains 15 residues. V dropped 0 bases and J dropped 6 bases, with 13 bases sitting between them. Germline-derived CDR1 and CDR2 are SGHRS and YFSETQ.

This clone was seen once. V gene TRBV5-3 combines with J gene TRBJ2-7; 13 bases fit TRBD2. TRBV5-3 is given ORF status, its function remaining uncertain. V lost 4 bases, J lost 0 bases, and 7 bases stayed unmatched. CDR3 length equals 17 residues. Here the CDR3 reads CARSTTSGRPSSYEQYF. CDR3 coding DNA: TGTGCCAGAAGCACGACTAGCGGGAGGCCAAGCTCCTACGAGCAGTACTTC.

The gene calls are TRBV25-1 and TRBJ2-7, with D possibly called TRBD1 or TRBD2 (5 bases each). Deletions cut 8 bases from V and 0 bases from J, with 26 bases between. This CDR3 is 18 amino acids long. CDR1 is MGHDK and CDR2 is SYGVNS in the germline V gene. The CDR3: CASSGDGTLASSSYEQYF. CDR3 nucleotides: TGTGCCAGCTCCGGGGACGGGACGTTGGCCTCAAGCTCCTACGAGCAGTACTTC.

This clone has only a few counts. The CDR3 bases are TGTGCCAGTAGTAAGTATGACAGTTACAATGAGCAGTTCTTC. Its protein product is CASSKYDSYNEQFF. V and J are TRBV19 and TRBJ2-1; D might be TRBD1 (5 bases). V lost 4 bases and J lost 4, with 11 bases in between. Germline-derived CDR1 and CDR2 are LNHDA and SQIVND (reference sequence). The CDR3 consists of 14 residues.

In DNA, the CDR3 is TGCGCCAGCAGCCCCCGCAGAATTACAGGGCTGAACACCGGGGAGCTGTTTTTT. Translating it yields CASSPRRITGLNTGELFF. This chain joins TRBV4-3 and TRBJ2-2, with TRBD1 as a possible D gene (6 bases). From germline, CDR1 is LGHNA and CDR2 YSLEER. The V and J ends lost 4 bases and 1 base respectively, with 19 bases between them. The CDR3 consists of 18 residues.

The CDR3: CASSQLRGFYEQYF. The CDR3 nucleotides read TGCGCCAGCAGTCAATTAAGAGGGTTCTACGAGCAGTACTTC. The chain couples TRBV23-1 to TRBJ2-7; possible D gene TRBD2, 5 bases. TRBV23-1 has ORF status, its function being uncertain. This CDR3 has 14 residues. Trimming removed 1 base from V and 3 bases from J, with 10 bases in between.

The gene calls are TRBV7-9 and TRBJ2-3; 9 bases align to TRBD1. Germline CDR1 and CDR2: SEHNR and FQNEAQ (reference sequence). Losses at the gene ends were 1 base for V and 5 bases for J; bases not matched to a gene: 10. The CDR3 extends over 17 amino acids. CDR3 DNA sequence: TGTGCCAGCAGCTTAGTGCCGGGACAGGGCCCAGGAGATACGCAGTATTTT. It translates to CASSLVPGQGPGDTQYF. The variable domain in full, completed from reference TRBV7-9 and TRBJ2-3, reads DTGVSQNPRHKITKRGQNVTFRCDPISEHNRLYWYRQTLGQGPEFLTYFQNEAQLEKSRLLSDRFSAERPKGSFSTLEIQRTEQGDSAMYLCASSLVPGQGPGDTQYFGPGTRLTVL.

This clone appeared once. The V and J genes are TRBV28 and TRBJ2-5, with D uncertain. The CDR3 extends over 12 amino acids. Trimming took 6 bases from V and 2 from J, leaving 7 bases between them. Germline CDR1 MDHEN, CDR2 SYDVKM. CDR3 loop: CASRLSQETQYF. In nucleotides, the CDR3 is TGTGCCAGCAGACTCAGTCAAGAGACCCAGTACTTC.

This clone was observed a few times. The chain recombines TRBV24-1 with TRBJ2-1; D is ambiguous. The V and J ends lost 5 bases and 7 bases respectively, with 8 bases between them. The CDR3 has 12 amino acids. The germline V gene encodes CDR1 KGHDR and CDR2 SFDVKD. The CDR3 DNA follows: TGTGCCACCAGTGGCAGAAGGAATGAGCAGTTCTTC. It is translated as CATSGRRNEQFF.

The V and J genes are TRBV5-6 and TRBJ1-3; TRBD1 is a possible D gene (5 bases). Germline CDR1 SGHDT, CDR2 YYEEEE. This CDR3 comprises 18 residues. Trimming took off 1 base at V and 0 bases at J, with 17 bases between the two ends. This CDR3 reads CASSLIVGDRNSGNTIYF. The CDR3 DNA is TGTGCCAGCAGCTTGATTGTTGGGGACCGAAACTCTGGAAACACCATATATTTT. The variable domain in full, completed from reference TRBV5-6 and TRBJ1-3, reads DAGVTQSPTHLIKTRGQQVTLRCSPKSGHDTVSWYQQALGQGPQFIFQYYEEEERQRGNFPDRFSGHQFPNYSSELNVNALLLGDSALYLCASSLIVGDRNSGNTIYFGEGSWLTVV.

The genes are TRBV4-3 and TRBJ2-3; 9 bases fit TRBD2. With 3 bases clipped from V and 2 bases from J, the junction kept 9 bases outside the gene matches. The CDR3 length is 17 residues. The germline V gene encodes CDR1 LGHNA and CDR2 YSLEER. The CDR3 spells CASSHSGGTSYTDTQYF. The CDR3 DNA reads TGCGCCAGCAGCCACTCAGGGGGGACTAGCTACACAGATACGCAGTATTTT.

The chain is built from TRBV5-5 and TRBJ2-1; 12 bases agree with TRBD2. The CDR3 runs to 15 residues. V trimming: 4 bases; J trimming: 6 bases; junction bases outside the gene matches: 5. From germline, CDR1 is SGHKS and CDR2 YYEKEE (reference sequence). The CDR3 reads CASSLASGRANEQFF. CDR3 coding DNA: TGTGCCAGCAGCCTCGCTAGCGGGAGGGCCAATGAGCAGTTCTTC. The full variable domain, completed using reference TRBV5-5 and TRBJ2-1, is DAGVTQSPTHLIKTRGQQVTLRCSPISGHKSVSWYQQVLGQGPQFIFQYYEKEERGRGNFPDRFSARQFPNYSSELNVNALLLGDSALYLCASSLASGRANEQFFGPGTRLTVL.

The chain links TRBV7-8 to TRBJ1-2; no definite D call. Germline loops: CDR1 SGHVS, CDR2 FQNEAQ. The CDR3 has 14 residues. V was trimmed by 4 bases and J by 0 bases, leaving 9 bases between them. The CDR3 sequence: CASSSPGPNYGYTF. In DNA, the CDR3 is TGTGCCAGCAGCTCTCCGGGTCCTAACTATGGCTACACCTTC.

In its sample, this clone was seen a few times. The chain is built from TRBV19 and TRBJ2-1; 7 nucleotides align to TRBD1. CDR3 length equals 15 residues. The J segment lost 0 bases and the V segment lost 7 bases, leaving 6 bases of the junction unmatched. CDR1 and CDR2 (germline): LNHDA, SQIVND (reference sequence). CDR3 loop: CASTTTGNSYNEQFF. CDR3 coding DNA: TGTGCCAGTACCACGACAGGGAACTCCTACAATGAGCAGTTCTTC.